These T cell receptor beta chains were read from a single sample in a study of cytomegalovirus exposure and HLA in healthy donors. TCRdb keeps only in-frame clones here, not all; method: immunoSEQ multiplex PCR. The sample has more than 85,000 clones, roughly 15% seen once. Sequencing used PBMCs. The source of these receptors is a female donor in good health and CMV-seronegative. The CDR3 runs from the conserved cysteine through the conserved F or W. A D gene is named only where the DNA matches it firmly. Rows give clone size only sometimes, using once, few, many, or a class for an expanded clone.

d_call	clone_size	v_call	j_call	cdr3_aa	cdr3_nt
NA	few	TRBV7-2	TRBJ1-2	CASSLVVAQFGYTF	TGTGCCAGCAGCTTAGTGGTGGCACAGTTCGGCTACACCTTC
TRBD1	NA	TRBV12-5	TRBJ2-2	CASGLGRQGARNTGELFF	TGTGCTAGTGGTTTGGGCCGACAGGGGGCGCGTAACACCGGGGAGCTGTTTTTT
NA	NA	TRBV2	TRBJ1-5	CASRELSNQPQHF	TGTGCCAGCAGAGAACTAAGCAATCAGCCCCAGCATTTT
TRBD1	NA	TRBV19	TRBJ2-5	CASSMGGGQGIQETQYF	TGTGCCAGTAGTATGGGGGGGGGACAGGGAATCCAAGAGACCCAGTACTTC
NA	NA	TRBV5-6	TRBJ1-2	CASSFSSRPSPYGYTF	TGTGCCAGCAGCTTTTCGTCGCGCCCCTCCCCTTATGGCTACACCTTC
TRBD2	few	TRBV13	TRBJ2-3	CASSSPLFLAGTDTQYF	TGTGCCAGCAGCTCCCCTCTTTTTCTAGCGGGCACAGATACGCAGTATTTT
NA	few	TRBV15	TRBJ2-5	CATSRVRGQETQYF	TGTGCCACCAGCAGAGTTCGGGGGCAAGAGACCCAGTACTTC
TRBD2	NA	TRBV7-2	TRBJ2-7	CASSLLAGASYEQYF	TGTGCCAGCAGCTTACTAGCGGGGGCGAGCTACGAGCAGTACTTC
TRBD2	once	TRBV5-6	TRBJ2-3	CASSFLARETDTQYF	TGTGCCAGCAGCTTTCTAGCGCGGGAGACAGATACGCAGTATTTT
TRBD1	few	TRBV5-4	TRBJ2-7	CASSVVPGQTYEQYF	TGTGCCAGCAGCGTGGTGCCGGGACAGACCTACGAGCAGTACTTC
TRBD1	NA	TRBV13	TRBJ2-6	CASSFGTGRSGANVLTF	TGTGCCAGCAGCTTCGGGACAGGCCGCTCTGGGGCCAACGTCCTGACTTTC
TRBD1	few	TRBV30	TRBJ1-1	CAWSVSLQGTEAFF	TGTGCCTGGAGTGTAAGTCTACAGGGGACTGAAGCTTTCTTT
NA	NA	TRBV28	TRBJ2-1	CASTPYPGGRGGEQFF	TGTGCCAGCACCCCTTATCCCGGGGGGCGAGGAGGTGAGCAGTTCTTC
NA	few	TRBV6-1	TRBJ1-2	CASSEGGVTGPNYGYTF	TGTGCCAGCAGTGAAGGAGGTGTAACAGGCCCTAACTATGGCTACACCTTC
TRBD1	NA	TRBV25-1	TRBJ1-2	CASSVDRDDGYTF	TGTGCCAGCAGTGTGGACAGGGACGATGGCTACACCTTC
NA	NA	TRBV6-5	TRBJ1-2	CASSTRTGRAYGYTF	TGTGCCAGCAGTACAAGGACCGGGAGGGCCTATGGCTACACCTTC
TRBD1	NA	TRBV4-2	TRBJ1-2	CASSSPRDRGIGYTF	TGTGCCAGCAGCTCCCCCCGGGACAGAGGCATAGGCTACACCTTC
TRBD2	few	TRBV4-3	TRBJ2-7	CASSQDLTSVSYEQYF	TGCGCCAGCAGCCAAGATCTGACTAGCGTTTCCTACGAGCAGTACTTC
TRBD2	NA	TRBV4-2	TRBJ2-4	CASSQDRASGGNIQYF	TGTGCCAGCAGCCAAGATCGCGCTAGCGGGGGAAACATTCAGTACTTC
NA	few	TRBV7-2	TRBJ2-7	CASSLTPAYEQYF	TGTGCCAGCAGCTTAACTCCGGCCTACGAGCAGTACTTC
TRBD2	NA	TRBV7-9	TRBJ2-1	CASRLLAGDYNEQFF	TGTGCCAGCAGATTACTAGCGGGGGATTACAATGAGCAGTTCTTC
NA	NA	TRBV11-2	TRBJ2-7	CASSLDLSREQYF	TGTGCCAGCAGCTTAGATCTCTCGAGGGAGCAGTACTTC
NA	NA	TRBV9	TRBJ1-2	CASSPRRDYGYTF	TGTGCCAGCAGCCCCCGCCGGGACTATGGCTACACCTTC
NA	few	TRBV30	TRBJ1-1	CAWSGQSNTEAFF	TGTGCCTGGAGTGGACAGAGCAACACTGAAGCTTTCTTT
TRBD2	NA	TRBV19	TRBJ2-5	CASNGGVEETQYF	TGTGCCAGTAATGGGGGGGTCGAAGAGACCCAGTACTTC
TRBD2	NA	TRBV5-1	TRBJ2-7	CASSLAGLVYEQYF	TGCGCCAGCAGCTTGGCGGGACTAGTCTACGAGCAGTACTTC
NA	few	TRBV5-1	TRBJ2-7	CASSLDGGTYEQYF	TGCGCCAGCAGCTTGGACGGAGGGACCTACGAGCAGTACTTC
NA	NA	TRBV5-1	TRBJ1-3	CASSPNVGHSGNTIYF	TGCGCCAGCAGCCCTAATGTAGGACACTCTGGAAACACCATATATTTT
TRBD2	few	TRBV2	TRBJ2-3	CASSLAGGVDTQYF	TGTGCCAGCAGTCTAGCGGGGGGCGTGGATACGCAGTATTTT
TRBD1	NA	TRBV29-1	TRBJ2-2	CSVDRGGTGELFF	TGCAGCGTCGACAGGGGCGGCACCGGGGAGCTGTTTTTT
NA	NA	TRBV28	TRBJ1-2	CASSLDPRDTNYGYTF	TGTGCCAGCAGTTTAGACCCCAGGGATACTAACTATGGCTACACCTTC
TRBD2	few	TRBV14	TRBJ2-3	CASRTSGRTDTQYF	TGTGCCAGCAGGACTAGCGGGAGGACAGATACGCAGTATTTT
NA	few	TRBV5-1	TRBJ2-2	CASSLNPRGRNTGELFF	TGCGCCAGCAGCTTGAACCCGCGGGGGCGCAACACCGGGGAGCTGTTTTTT
TRBD1	few	TRBV5-3	TRBJ1-1	CARSGQANTEAFF	TGTGCCAGAAGCGGACAGGCGAACACTGAAGCTTTCTTT
TRBD1	NA	TRBV25-1	TRBJ2-6	CASSDGQGIWGANVLTF	TGTGCCAGCAGTGATGGACAGGGGATCTGGGGGGCCAACGTCCTGACTTTC
TRBD2	NA	TRBV11-2	TRBJ2-1	CASSRQLGSSGGKEFF	TGTGCCAGCAGCCGCCAATTAGGGTCTAGCGGGGGAAAAGAGTTCTTC
TRBD2	NA	TRBV7-2	TRBJ2-5	CASSLGPGGGRETQYF	TGTGCCAGCAGCTTAGGCCCGGGGGGGGGCCGAGAGACCCAGTACTTC
TRBD1	NA	TRBV6-1	TRBJ2-7	CASKKGQHSYEQYF	TGTGCCAGCAAAAAGGGACAGCACTCCTACGAGCAGTACTTC
TRBD1	few	TRBV5-8	TRBJ2-3	CASSHFRDRGPSTDTQYF	TGTGCCAGCAGCCATTTCCGGGACAGGGGCCCTAGCACAGATACGCAGTATTTT
NA	NA	TRBV6-1	TRBJ1-1	CASSENPQTLGTEAFF	TGTGCCAGCAGTGAAAATCCACAGACACTAGGCACTGAAGCTTTCTTT
NA	few	TRBV11-3	TRBJ2-5	CASSYGAGETQYF	TGTGCCAGCAGCTATGGGGCGGGGGAGACCCAGTACTTC
NA	NA	TRBV5-1	TRBJ1-4	CASSLAVGDEKLFF	TGCGCCAGCAGCTTGGCCGTCGGGGATGAAAAACTGTTTTTT
TRBD1	few	TRBV4-1	TRBJ2-2	CASSHRQGENTGELFF	TGCGCCAGCAGCCATAGACAGGGGGAGAACACCGGGGAGCTGTTTTTT
NA	few	TRBV5-6	TRBJ2-3	CASSLGQGGTDTQYF	TGTGCCAGCAGCTTGGGTCAGGGTGGGACAGATACGCAGTATTTT
NA	few	TRBV4-3	TRBJ1-1	CASSQVSTGTEAFF	TGCGCCAGCAGCCAAGTAAGCACGGGCACTGAAGCTTTCTTT
NA	NA	TRBV5-4	TRBJ2-5	CASSVRDYQETQYF	TGTGCCAGCAGCGTCCGGGATTACCAAGAGACCCAGTACTTC
TRBD1	NA	TRBV9	TRBJ1-6	CASSARTGGTAPLHF	TGTGCCAGCAGCGCAAGGACAGGGGGGACAGCACCCCTCCACTTT
TRBD1	NA	TRBV7-9	TRBJ1-1	CASSWAGITGGADTEAFF	TGTGCCAGCAGCTGGGCGGGAATCACAGGGGGCGCCGACACTGAAGCTTTCTTT
NA	few	TRBV10-2	TRBJ2-7	CASSGSRVFYEQYF	TGCGCCAGCAGTGGAAGCAGGGTATTCTACGAGCAGTACTTC
TRBD2	NA	TRBV7-9	TRBJ2-7	CASSLALGTSGLVEQYF	TGTGCCAGCAGCTTAGCACTCGGGACTAGCGGTCTTGTGGAGCAGTACTTC
NA	NA	TRBV20-1	TRBJ2-7	CSASKTGEQYF	TGCAGTGCTAGCAAAACCGGCGAGCAGTACTTC
TRBD2	NA	TRBV7-2	TRBJ2-7	CASSLVGGRDYEQYF	TGTGCCAGCAGCTTAGTGGGCGGGAGGGACTACGAGCAGTACTTC
NA	few	TRBV4-3	TRBJ2-3	CASSQTAGGYRTDTQYF	TGCGCCAGCAGCCAAACGGCGGGCGGGTATAGAACAGATACGCAGTATTTT
NA	few	TRBV5-1	TRBJ1-1	CASSNRLKEAFF	TGCGCCAGCAGCAACCGGTTAAAGGAAGCTTTCTTT
TRBD1	NA	TRBV19	TRBJ2-1	CASSQGRQGYNEQFF	TGTGCCAGTAGTCAAGGAAGACAGGGGTACAATGAGCAGTTCTTC
NA	NA	TRBV4-3	TRBJ1-4	CASSQDPQGSEKLFF	TGCGCCAGCAGCCAAGATCCACAGGGCAGTGAAAAACTGTTTTTT
NA	NA	TRBV4-1	TRBJ2-1	CASSQDGTSTDEQFF	TGCGCCAGCAGCCAAGATGGTACTAGCACGGATGAGCAGTTCTTC